The rows below give T cell receptor beta chains drawn from one sample of a study of T cells in Graves' hyperthyroidism and ophthalmopathy. MiXCR was run by TCRdb on the multiplex PCR reads, yielding one entry per CDR3 protein. Of just under 750,000 distinct CDR3 sequences listed, around 40% are singletons. The sample was blood. The receptors were sampled from a woman between 40 and 55 years old with Graves' hyperthyroidism. The CDR3 runs from the conserved cysteine through the conserved F or W. D genes are given only for firm matches. Size tells how often a clone was seen (once, few, many) or the class of an expanded clone, and some rows leave it out.

>TRBV2|-|TRBJ2-7|-
TGTGCCAGCATGGGGGTCTACGAGCAGTACTTC
CASMGVYEQYF
>TRBV5-6|-|TRBJ1-2|-
TGTGCCAGCAGCTTGGGCGGGGCGGGGGCCTCCTATGGCTACACCTTC
CASSLGGAGASYGYTF
>TRBV27|-|TRBJ2-5|-
TGTGCCAGCGCGTCGTCGGGGGTCTTCCAAGAGACCCAGTACTTC
CASASSGVFQETQYF
>TRBV29-1|-|TRBJ1-2|-
TGCAGTTTTCACGGACAGAGTAACTATGGCTACACCTTC
CSFHGQSNYGYTF
>TRBV15|-|TRBJ2-6|-
TGTGCCACCAGCAGAGACAGGGCGTCTGGGGCCAACGTCCTGACTTTC
CATSRDRASGANVLTF
>TRBV29-1|-|TRBJ2-5|-
TGCAGCTTATGGACAGCACCCCAAGAGACCCAGTACTTC
CSLWTAPQETQYF
>TRBV2|TRBD2|TRBJ2-5|-
TGTGCCAGCAGCTCCGGACTAGCGGAGACCCAGTACTTC
CASSSGLAETQYF
>TRBV7-3|-|TRBJ1-1|-
TGTGCCAGCAGTTTAATGGGGGGAGGCGAAGCTTTCTTT
CASSLMGGGEAFF
>TRBV7-8|TRBD2|TRBJ2-2|-
TGTGCCAGCAGCTTACAGGGACTAGGCCTTGGAACGACCGGGGAGCTGTTTTTT
CASSLQGLGLGTTGELFF
>TRBV10-3|-|TRBJ1-1|-
TGTGCCATCAGTGAGGCCGGCACTGAAGCTTTCTTT
CAISEAGTEAFF
>TRBV20-1|-|TRBJ2-2|-
TGCAGTGCTCCTAAGGGGGGGTCCGGGGAGCTGTTTTTT
CSAPKGGSGELFF
>TRBV12-3/TRBV12-4|TRBD1|TRBJ1-6|once
TGTGCCAGCAGTATAACTACTCTGACAGGGGGCCTCTCTGATTCACCCCTCCACTTT
CASSITTLTGGLSDSPLHF
>TRBV9|TRBD1|TRBJ1-1|-
TGTGCCAGCAGCGAGCCACGGGCGACGGGACAGCCGAACACTGAAGCTTTCTTT
CASSEPRATGQPNTEAFF
>TRBV7-9|-|TRBJ2-7|medium-sized
TGTGCCAGCAGCTCTCAGGGGACCGGCGAGCAGTACTTC
CASSSQGTGEQYF
>TRBV10-3|-|TRBJ1-1|-
TGTGCCATCAGTCTCGGAGGGGCAAACACTGAAGCTTTCTTT
CAISLGGANTEAFF
>TRBV7-2|-|TRBJ2-2|many
TGTGCCAGCAGCTGGCAGGAGAACACCGGGGAGCTGTTTTTT
CASSWQENTGELFF
>TRBV7-9|-|TRBJ1-4|-
TGTGCCAGCAGCCAAGTACGGGAGCTTAAGGAAAAACTGTTTTTT
CASSQVRELKEKLFF
>TRBV7-2|-|TRBJ1-4|-
TGTGCCAGCTCACTACAGGGATATGAAGGTGAAAAACTGTTTTTT
CASSLQGYEGEKLFF
>TRBV29-1|-|TRBJ1-1|many
TGCAGCGGCCTAGGACAGATGAACACTGAAGCTTTCTTT
CSGLGQMNTEAFF
>TRBV4-3|-|TRBJ2-5|-
TGCGCCAGCAGCCAAGGGGTGGGACAGACCCAGTACTTC
CASSQGVGQTQYF
>TRBV5-1|-|TRBJ1-2|few
TGCGCCAGCAGCCAAGAGGTCGGCGGCGATGGCTACACCTTC
CASSQEVGGDGYTF
>TRBV6-5|TRBD1|TRBJ1-2|few
TGTGCCAGCAGCGGACAACGGGACAGGCTGAACTATGGCTACACCTTC
CASSGQRDRLNYGYTF
>TRBV20-1|-|TRBJ1-3|-
TGCAGTGCTCACGGGGGAAACACCATATATTTT
CSAHGGNTIYF
>TRBV28|-|TRBJ1-5|few
TGTGCCAGCAGTTTGGGCAGCCTTAGCAATCAGCCCCAGCATTTT
CASSLGSLSNQPQHF
>TRBV5-1|TRBD1|TRBJ1-2|few
TGCGCCAGCAGCTTGAACTTACGGACAGGCTATGGCTACACCTTC
CASSLNLRTGYGYTF
>TRBV15|-|TRBJ1-2|-
TGTGCCACCAGCAGCCGATCCGGGTGGCGTGCCCACACCTTC
CATSSRSGWRAHTF
>TRBV2|-|TRBJ1-1|many
TGTGCCAGCAGCAAAACGGCGAACACTGAAGCTTTCTTT
CASSKTANTEAFF
>TRBV29-1|-|TRBJ2-3|few
TGCAGCGTTGAAGACGCGGGACTCTTGGGAGATACGCAGTATTTT
CSVEDAGLLGDTQYF
>TRBV19|TRBD2|TRBJ2-2|-
TGTGCCAGTAGTATGTTAGCGGGGGCTCACCGGAACACCGGGGAGCTGTTTTTT
CASSMLAGAHRNTGELFF
>TRBV2|-|TRBJ2-7|-
TGTGCCAGCAGTTACTCGAGGGAGCGCGCGACTGTCTACGAGCAGTACTTC
CASSYSRERATVYEQYF
>TRBV7-9|-|TRBJ1-4|-
TGTGCCAGCAGCCACCGGGGTAATGAAAAACTGTTTTTT
CASSHRGNEKLFF
>TRBV19|TRBD1|TRBJ2-2|once
TGTGCCACTAGGGACCCCACGACAGGGTATCTCTCCGGGGAGCTGTTTTTT
CATRDPTTGYLSGELFF
>TRBV6-6|-|TRBJ1-2|few
TGTGCCAGCAGTTACCTGGGATCCGGCTACACCTTC
CASSYLGSGYTF
>TRBV7-2|TRBD2|TRBJ2-7|-
TGTGCCAGCTCGTTCTACTCTAGCGGGAGGGATGACGAGCAGTACTTC
CASSFYSSGRDDEQYF
>TRBV7-3|-|TRBJ2-1|once
TGTGCCAGCAGCTTAGGGCTTGCGGGCAATGAGCAGTTCTTC
CASSLGLAGNEQFF
>TRBV19|-|TRBJ1-5|-
TGTGCCACAGTAGGGGGTTATAGCAATCAGCCCCAGCATTTT
CATVGGYSNQPQHF
>TRBV10-3|-|TRBJ1-1|many
TGTGCCATCAGTGAGCTCGCGACACTGAACACTGAAGCTTTCTTT
CAISELATLNTEAFF
>TRBV6-2/TRBV6-3|-|TRBJ2-2|-
TGTGCCAGCACCATGGGGACCGGGGAGCTGTTTTTT
CASTMGTGELFF
>TRBV2|-|TRBJ2-2|once
TGTGCCAGCATGCGAGAGGGGACCACCGGGGAGCTGTTTTTT
CASMREGTTGELFF
>TRBV9|-|TRBJ1-2|few
TGTGCCAGCTCACCACCTGTTGCTCAGGGCATGAGCGGCTACACCTTC
CASSPPVAQGMSGYTF
>TRBV7-6|TRBD1|TRBJ1-6|-
TGTGCCAGCAGAGGGCCGGGACAGGGACACTCACCCCTCCACTTT
CASRGPGQGHSPLHF
>TRBV2|-|TRBJ2-2|-
TGTGCCAGCACGGGGGGCGTAGGCACCGGGGAGCTGTTTTTT
CASTGGVGTGELFF
>TRBV7-9|TRBD1|TRBJ1-2|-
TGTGCCAGCAGCGGGCCAGGGGGCAGAGAAGGCTACACCTTC
CASSGPGGREGYTF
>TRBV12-3/TRBV12-4|-|TRBJ1-2|few
TGTGCCAGCACCCAAATGGGGGCGCGATATGGCTACACCTTC
CASTQMGARYGYTF
>TRBV7-8|-|TRBJ1-4|-
TGTGCCAGCAGCCCAACTGGCGAGGGAGTTAATGAAAAACTGTTTTTT
CASSPTGEGVNEKLFF
>TRBV20-1|-|TRBJ2-2|once
TGCAGTGCTAGCTACAGGGAGAACACCGGGGAGCTGTTTTTT
CSASYRENTGELFF
>TRBV13|-|TRBJ1-2|many
TGTGCCAGCAGCTTAGTGGTGCCAGGGAGTGACTATGGCTACACCTTC
CASSLVVPGSDYGYTF
>TRBV25-1|TRBD1|TRBJ2-5|-
TGTGCCAGCAGTGACCCAGGGGGCGCAGAGACCCAGTACTTC
CASSDPGGAETQYF
>TRBV5-6|-|TRBJ2-2|-
TGTGCCAGCAGCTTGGACAGGCGGCTTTTTACCGGGGAGCTGTTTTTT
CASSLDRRLFTGELFF
>TRBV12-3/TRBV12-4|-|TRBJ1-3|-
TGTGCCAGCAGTTTTCAGGGGAAGAACACCATATATTTT
CASSFQGKNTIYF
>TRBV19|TRBD1|TRBJ1-1|-
TGTGCCAGTACTACGGCTCAGGGGGCCACTGAAGCTTTCTTT
CASTTAQGATEAFF
>TRBV4-3|TRBD2|TRBJ2-7|few
TGCGCCAGCAGCCAAGAAGCTAGCGGGGTGTACGAGCAGTACTTC
CASSQEASGVYEQYF
>TRBV10-2|TRBD2|TRBJ2-3|-
TGCGCCAGCAGGGTAGCGGGGTTCACAGATACGCAGTATTTT
CASRVAGFTDTQYF
>TRBV20-1|-|TRBJ2-7|many
TGCAGTGCCCACAGCGCTGCTGACGAGCAGTACTTC
CSAHSAADEQYF